This T cell receptor (beta chain) came from a study of T cell responses to AZD1222 COVID-19 vaccine. Sequencing used immunoSEQ multiplex PCR; TCRdb keeps in-frame clones, though not all of them. The sample shows 140,000 to 150,000 clones, about 81% of them seen only once. Only a few counts were recorded for this clone. The CDR3 spans 16 residues. Germline V CDR1 and CDR2: PRHDT, FYEKMQ (reference sequence). V was clipped by 0 bases and J by 8 bases; unmatched bases: 11. Material: peripheral blood, obtained on day 0 of MenACWY control vaccination. The TCR was taken from an adult in good health. The chain links TRBV13 to TRBJ2-3; 7 bases line up with TRBD1. In nucleotides, the CDR3 is TGTGCCAGCAGCTTAGGCCTAAGGGGGCCGGTTCCTACGCAGTATTTT. As protein: CASSLGLRGPVPTQYF. Combining the CDR3 with reference TRBV13 and TRBJ2-3 gives the whole variable domain AAGVIQSPRHLIKEKRETATLKCYPIPRHDTVYWYQQGPGQDPQFLISFYEKMQSDKGSIPDRFSAQQFSDYHSELNMSSLELGDSALYFCASSLGLRGPVPTQYFGPGTRLTVL.